These 16 T cell receptor beta chains share one sample of origin, sequenced in a study of cytomegalovirus exposure and HLA in healthy donors. 60 Vbeta and 13 Jbeta primers were used in PCR. Method: immunoSEQ multiplex PCR; TCRdb's copy keeps in-frame clones and lacks some. The sample holds fewer than 200,000 clones, approximately 80% seen once. Sequenced: PBMCs. Receptor source: a male donor in good health and CMV-seropositive.

The CDR3 DNA is TGTGCCAGTAGTTCCTCTACAGGGCCCTACGAGCAGTACTTC. Protein: CASSSSTGPYEQYF. The chain has TRBV19 and TRBJ2-7; TRBD1 is a possible D gene (6 bases). V was pared by 5 bases and J by 2 bases, with 13 bases between. Germline V gives CDR1 LNHDA, CDR2 SQIVND (reference sequence). The CDR3 contains 14 residues.

V gene TRBV13 combines with J gene TRBJ2-7; TRBD2 is a possible D gene (6 bases). This CDR3 region has 15 residues. Germline V gene data show CDR1 as PRHDT and CDR2 as FYEKMQ (reference sequence). V was shortened by 0 bases and J by 2 bases, with 11 bases between the two germline ends. The CDR3 sequence is CASSLGEGWAYEQYF. CDR3 in DNA: TGTGCCAGCAGCTTAGGGGAGGGTTGGGCCTACGAGCAGTACTTC.

About this clone itself: The same CDR3 is also encoded by other DNA sequences in this sample. This rearrangement joins TRBV2 to TRBJ1-1, with D perhaps TRBD1 (5 bases). This CDR3 has 13 amino acids. Germline V gene lookup returns CDR1 SNHLY and CDR2 FYNNEI. Trimming took 6 bases from V and 8 from J, leaving 16 bases between them. The CDR3 DNA follows: TGTGCCAGCAGCCTCCGGGGGGATACCGAAGCTTTCTTT. Protein: CASSLRGDTEAFF.

The rearrangement joins TRBV19 to TRBJ1-1; D ambiguous. The V end was cut by 7 bases, the J end by 1 base, with 10 bases between. Per germline, CDR1 LNHDA and CDR2 SQIVND (reference sequence). This CDR3 is 13 amino acids long. The CDR3 is CASTENRNTEAFF. CDR3 sequence (DNA): TGTGCCAGTACGGAGAACCGGAACACTGAAGCTTTCTTT. The full variable domain, rest sourced from reference TRBV19 and TRBJ1-1, is DGGITQSPKYLFRKEGQNVTLSCEQNLNHDAMYWYRQDPGQGLRLIYYSQIVNDFQKGDIAEGYSVSREKKESFPLTVTSAQKNPTAFYLCASTENRNTEAFFGQGTRLTVV.

This clone was detected once. This sample also contains other DNA sequences that code for the same CDR3. The chain combines TRBV27 with TRBJ1-2; TRBD1 is a possible D gene (5 bases). Germline CDR1 is MNHEY and CDR2 is SMNVEV (reference sequence). The germline V and J ends were trimmed by 6 bases and 5 bases, with 13 bases remaining between them. The CDR3 runs 13 residues. The CDR3 is CASSLGQGYGYTF. The CDR3 DNA is TGTGCCAGCAGCCTGGGGCAGGGATATGGCTACACCTTC.

The chain couples TRBV6-1 to TRBJ1-2; D is unclear. The germline V gene encodes CDR1 MNHNS and CDR2 SASEGT. The CDR3 sequence is 15 residues long. Trimming shortened V by 3 bases and J by 1 base, and 12 bases separated the two germline ends. CDR3 in amino acids: CASSEEGVGNYGYTF. The CDR3 DNA follows: TGTGCCAGCAGTGAGGAGGGTGTCGGTAACTATGGCTACACCTTC.

The V call is TRBV19, the J call TRBJ1-5; D is perhaps TRBD1 (5 bases). Trimming shortened V by 3 bases and J by 0 bases, and 15 bases separated the two germline ends. CDR3 length: 17 amino acids. Germline assignment: CDR1 LNHDA and CDR2 SQIVND (reference sequence). CDR3 loop: CASSMVGAGYSNQPQHF. CDR3 nucleotides: TGTGCCAGTAGTATGGTTGGGGCAGGGTATAGCAATCAGCCCCAGCATTTT.

This clone was seen just once. The J gene is TRBJ1-1, the V gene TRBV7-9; TRBD1 agrees at 8 bases. Germline-derived CDR1 and CDR2 are SEHNR and FQNEAQ (reference sequence). The V segment lost 1 base and the J segment 4 bases; nucleotides outside the gene matches: 2. The CDR3 runs to 14 residues. The CDR3 region is CASSLGQGSTEAFF. Written as DNA, the CDR3 is TGTGCCAGCAGCTTAGGACAGGGGAGCACTGAAGCTTTCTTT.

The chain has TRBV6-5 and TRBJ2-7; D might be TRBD2 (7 bases). Trimming took off 7 bases at V and 4 bases at J, with 17 bases between the two ends. CDR1 and CDR2 (germline): MNHEY, SVGAGI. The CDR3 spans 14 residues. The CDR3 spells CASMQRGGQYEQYF. The CDR3 DNA is TGTGCCAGCATGCAAAGGGGGGGTCAATACGAGCAGTACTTC.

V and J are TRBV7-6 and TRBJ1-1; 7 bases line up with TRBD1. CDR3 length: 15 residues. After removal of 4 bases from V and 1 base from J, the junction contained 6 bases not matched to a gene. Germline loops: CDR1 SGHVS, CDR2 FNYEAQ. This CDR3 reads CASSSRTGRNTEAFF. The CDR3, as DNA: TGTGCCAGCAGCTCTAGGACAGGTCGGAACACTGAAGCTTTCTTT.

The chain links TRBV9 to TRBJ2-5, with unresolved D. V dropped 0 bases and J dropped 5 bases, with 11 bases sitting between them. This CDR3 has 14 residues. Per the germline V gene, CDR1 is SGDLS and CDR2 is YYNGEE. CDR3 DNA sequence: TGTGCCAGCAGCGTAGGTGGCACAAAGGAGACCCAGTACTTC. Translating gives CASSVGGTKETQYF.

In this sample, this clone turned up a few times. This rearrangement joins TRBV5-5 to TRBJ2-7, with D tentatively TRBD1 (6 bases). Germline V gene sequence: CDR1 SGHKS, CDR2 YYEKEE (reference sequence). Trimming shortened V by 2 bases and J by 2 bases, and 14 bases separated the two germline ends. The CDR3 has 15 amino acids. This chain's CDR3 is CASSFSPTGTYEQYF. The DNA for the CDR3 is TGTGCCAGCAGCTTTTCCCCAACAGGGACCTACGAGCAGTACTTC.

V is TRBV5-1 and J is TRBJ2-1; a weak D match, TRBD2 (6 bases). The germline V gene has CDR1 SGHRS and CDR2 YFSETQ. This CDR3 spans 15 amino acids. The V end was cut by 1 base, the J end by 7 bases, with 15 bases between. The CDR3: CASSLSSGRGNEQFF. The CDR3 coding sequence is TGCGCCAGCAGCTTGTCTTCCGGGCGGGGAAATGAGCAGTTCTTC.

The CDR3 DNA reads TGTGCCAGCAGTGATCCGGGAGTGGGCAATCAGCCCCAGCATTTT. This codes for CASSDPGVGNQPQHF. The rearrangement joins TRBV6-1 to TRBJ1-5, with D uncertain. Germline-derived CDR1 and CDR2 are MNHNS and SASEGT. The V end was cut by 3 bases, the J end by 2 bases, with 11 bases between. The CDR3 consists of 15 residues.

This chain uses TRBV6-5 with TRBJ1-2; D gene uncertain. The CDR3 runs 14 residues. Germline lookup yields CDR1 MNHEY and CDR2 SVGAGI. V lost 5 bases and J 2 bases, leaving 12 bases between the germline ends. Here the CDR3 reads CASSEGGGNYGYTF. The CDR3 DNA reads TGTGCCAGCAGTGAGGGAGGAGGGAACTATGGCTACACCTTC.

The CDR3 DNA reads TGTGCCAGCAGTGGGACAGGGAGCGGCTATGGCTACACCTTC. This gives the protein CASSGTGSGYGYTF. The chain links TRBV6-6 to TRBJ1-2; 9 nucleotides align to TRBD1. The germline V gene has CDR1 MNHNY and CDR2 SVGAGI (reference sequence). V gave up 5 bases and J gave up 4 bases; unmatched junction bases: 5. The CDR3 runs to 14 residues.